The subject of this entry is one T cell receptor beta chain. TCRdb called the 5' RACE reads again in MiXCR, with one record for every CDR3 protein. The sample lists around 92,000 distinct CDR3 sequences, more than 10% occurring once. Time point given: sample taken at primary tumor resection. Whole RNA was taken from tumor, nontumor lung or frozen PBMC; it was then sequenced unsorted. This CDR3 region has 18 residues. V dropped 6 bases and J dropped 2; count of bases not matched to a gene: 16. Per the germline V gene, CDR1 is MNHNY and CDR2 is SVGAGI (reference sequence). This sample was taken from a study of spatial heterogeneity in lung cancer.

The source is a male donor with early-stage non-small cell lung cancer. The rearrangement uses TRBV6-6 and TRBJ2-4; 7 positions agree with TRBD2. Sequenced here: PBMCs, sampled at surgery. CDR3 coding DNA: TGTGCCAGCAGGGGAGGGACGCCCCTGGCCCAGTCCAAAAACATTCAGTACTTC. This gives the protein CASRGGTPLAQSKNIQYF.